Listed below are T cell receptor beta chains from one sample, sequenced in a study of blood T cell repertoires in COVID-19. The data were produced by immunoSEQ multiplex PCR, yet TCRdb's version contains in-frame clones alone and is incomplete. This sample yields around 81,000 clones, of which approximately 88% are seen a single time; about 7.3% belongs to the top ten. Source material: peripheral blood. The receptors here all came from a man between 65 and 85 years old with acute or convalescent COVID-19. CDR3s include the opening cysteine and the closing phenylalanine or tryptophan. D genes are given only for firm matches. Rows give clone size only sometimes, using once, few, many, or a class for an expanded clone.

TRBJ1-5	16	TRBD1	once	TRBV27	TGTGCCAGCAGTTTATCCAGGACAGGGGGGCATCAGCCCCAGCATTTT	CASSLSRTGGHQPQHF
TRBJ1-1	15	-	-	TRBV19	TGTGCCAGTAGTACACAACAGGTGACGAACACTGAAGCTTTCTTT	CASSTQQVTNTEAFF
TRBJ1-4	16	TRBD1	-	TRBV4-1	TGCGCCAGCAGCCCTCCACAGGGGGAGGGTGGTGAAAAACTGTTTTTT	CASSPPQGEGGEKLFF
TRBJ2-3	17	TRBD2	few	TRBV5-6	TGTGCCAGCAGCTTGAGGTACCTAGCGGGAGGGGCGGATACGCAGTATTTT	CASSLRYLAGGADTQYF
TRBJ2-5	14	-	-	TRBV6-2/TRBV6-3	TGTGCCAGCAGTTATGCGTCGACTGGGGAGACCCAGTACTTC	CASSYASTGETQYF
TRBJ2-7	15	TRBD1	-	TRBV7-2	TGTGCCAGCAGCCCAGGACAGGGGTCCACCTACGAGCAGTACTTC	CASSPGQGSTYEQYF
TRBJ1-3	14	-	-	TRBV19	TGTGCCAGTAGTATCCTAGGCGCTGGAAACACCATATATTTT	CASSILGAGNTIYF
TRBJ1-2	14	TRBD1	-	TRBV5-1	TGCGCCAGCAGCATCGACAGGGGAGCCTATGGCTACACCTTC	CASSIDRGAYGYTF
TRBJ2-7	13	-	-	TRBV11-2	TGTGCCAGCAGCCCCCGGACAGCCTACGAGCAGTACTTC	CASSPRTAYEQYF
TRBJ2-3	16	TRBD1	once	TRBV5-1	TGCGCCAGCAGCCGGGGACAGGGTACTAGCACAGATACGCAGTATTTT	CASSRGQGTSTDTQYF
TRBJ1-2	12	-	-	TRBV10-3	TGTGCCATCAGTGACATTTCGGATGGCTACACCTTC	CAISDISDGYTF
TRBJ2-2	19	TRBD2	-	TRBV4-1	TGCGCCAGCAGCCAAGATCCCCCTAGCGGGGGGCCGAACACCGGGGAGCTGTTTTTT	CASSQDPPSGGPNTGELFF
TRBJ1-6	14	-	-	TRBV5-4	TGTGCCAGCAGCCAGGGAGGTTTGGAGGCACCCCTCCACTTT	CASSQGGLEAPLHF
TRBJ1-6	15	-	-	TRBV5-6	TGTGCCAGCAGCCCGCAAGGGGGAGGGTATTCACCCCTCCACTTT	CASSPQGGGYSPLHF
TRBJ2-2	15	TRBD2	-	TRBV20-1	TGCAGTGCTAGTGCGGTTAGCGGGGTGGTCGGGGAGCTGTTTTTT	CSASAVSGVVGELFF
TRBJ1-5	13	-	-	TRBV28	TGTGCCACCTCTCTGGGCAGGTTCCAGCCCCAGCATTTT	CATSLGRFQPQHF
TRBJ1-2	12	-	-	TRBV24-1	TGTGCCACCAGTGCCCAACGAGGTGGCTACACCTTC	CATSAQRGGYTF
TRBJ2-7	15	-	-	TRBV2	TGTGCCAGCAGTCGAGGCTTCGTGGGGCCCTACGAGCAGTACTTC	CASSRGFVGPYEQYF
TRBJ2-2	19	TRBD2	-	TRBV4-3	TGCGCCAGCAGCCAAGCGATCGTTGTCTCGGGGGGACACACCGGGGAGCTGTTTTTT	CASSQAIVVSGGHTGELFF
TRBJ2-5	16	TRBD2	once	TRBV7-2	TGTGCCAGCAGCTTAGGACCTGGACTAGGCCAAGAGACCCAGTACTTC	CASSLGPGLGQETQYF
TRBJ2-7	15	-	-	TRBV9	TGTGCCAGCAGCGCGAGTCCTCTATATGACTACGAGCAGTACTTC	CASSASPLYDYEQYF
TRBJ1-1	14	-	-	TRBV7-2	TGTGCCAGCAGTCTACACTCCCGGGTAACTGAAGCTTTCTTT	CASSLHSRVTEAFF
TRBJ2-1	15	-	-	TRBV7-2	TGTGCCAGCAGCTCCAACAGGGCTTCCTACAATGAGCAGTTCTTC	CASSSNRASYNEQFF
TRBJ1-3	15	TRBD1	-	TRBV9	TGTGCCAGCAGCCCAAGACAGGGGACGGAAAACACCATATATTTT	CASSPRQGTENTIYF
TRBJ1-2	13	TRBD1	-	TRBV10-3	TGTGCCATCAGTCAGGGACAGAACTATGGCTACACCTTC	CAISQGQNYGYTF